This TCR beta chain was sequenced for a study of blood T cell repertoires in COVID-19. The junction had 8 bases not matched to a gene; V was cut back by 4 bases and J by 6 bases. The CDR3 has 15 residues. Germline lookup yields CDR1 MNHEY and CDR2 SMNVEV (reference sequence). Sequencing used immunoSEQ multiplex PCR; TCRdb keeps in-frame clones, though not all of them. This table has about 120,000 clones, 75% to 90% appearing once. The sequenced material came from peripheral blood. The origin of this receptor is a man between 65 and 85 years old with active or convalescent COVID-19. The chain recombines TRBV27 with TRBJ1-2; TRBD1 agrees at 10 bases. Here the CDR3 DNA reads TGTGCCAGCAGTTCCCCGGGACAGGGGAGTGATGGCTACACCTTC. Its protein is CASSSPGQGSDGYTF.